The T cell receptor beta chain under discussion was sequenced for a study of identical twins. TCRdb itself ran the 5' RACE reads through MiXCR, one entry per CDR3 protein. The repertoire holds 250,000 or so distinct CDR3 sequences, with approximately 8.3% as singletons. Deletions cut 0 bases from V and 6 bases from J, with 4 bases between. The germline V gene encodes CDR1 SGHDN and CDR2 FVKESK. CDR3 length: 12 residues. This clonotype was counted at least ten times. These records were also assigned to another study, of yellow fever vaccine responses in identical twins.

The clonotype was recovered from a woman younger than 35 in good health. The chain combines TRBV14 with TRBJ2-3; the D is unclear. The sample consisted of CD8+ T cells sorted from blood. CDR3 loop: CASSQDSDTQYF. The CDR3 DNA reads TGTGCCAGCAGCCAAGATTCCGATACGCAGTATTTT.